The 27 T cell receptor beta chains listed next were all sequenced from one sample in a study of control samples from healthy donors and cancer patients. Sequencing used immunoSEQ multiplex PCR; TCRdb keeps in-frame clones, though not all of them. The sample shows approximately 70,000 clones, roughly 90% of them seen only once. Input material: PBMCs. These receptors were obtained from a man aged 55-75 years with colorectal cancer.

The chain joins TRBV11-2 to TRBJ2-7; TRBD2 agrees at 9 bases. There are 12 residues in the CDR3. The V and J ends lost 11 bases and 6 bases, in that order; junction bases with no gene match: 8. Looked up from germline, CDR1 is SGHAT and CDR2 is FQNNGV. For the CDR3, the DNA is TGTGCCCGCGGGGGGGGGCGCGGCGAGCAGTACTTC. This translates into CARGGGRGEQYF. The complete variable domain, with remaining parts taken from reference TRBV11-2 and TRBJ2-7, reads EAGVAQSPRYKIIEKRQSVAFWCNPISGHATLYWYQQILGQGPKLLIQFQNNGVVDDSQLPKDRFSAERLKGVDSTLKIQPAKLEDSAVYLCARGGGRGEQYFGPGTRLTVT.

This rearrangement joins TRBV3-1 (or the pseudogene TRBV3-2) to TRBJ2-1; 8 bases fit TRBD1. V shed 2 bases and J 4 bases; nucleotides not matched to a gene: 10. From germline, CDR1 is LGHDT and CDR2 YNNKEL (reference sequence). The CDR3 totals 17 residues. The CDR3 protein is CASSQLSMGTGYNEQFF. The CDR3 nucleotides are TGTGCCAGCAGCCAACTCAGCATGGGGACAGGATACAATGAGCAGTTCTTC.

The V call is TRBV10-2, the J call TRBJ2-1; 9 bases line up with TRBD1. The CDR3 has 15 residues. J lost 6 bases, V lost 7 bases, and 10 bases had no gene match. Germline V gene sequence: CDR1 WSHSY, CDR2 SAAADI. CDR3: CASIDWTGVINEQFF. The CDR3 nucleotides read TGCGCCAGCATAGACTGGACAGGGGTAATCAATGAGCAGTTCTTC.

The chain recombines TRBV7-9 with TRBJ1-2; D not certain. V was cut by 5 bases and J by 6 bases, with 16 bases left in between. Germline CDR1 SEHNR, CDR2 FQNEAQ (reference sequence). This CDR3 has 14 amino acids. DNA for the CDR3: TGTGCCAGCAGCGTGACCGGGGAAATCGATGGCTACACCTTC. Translation: CASSVTGEIDGYTF.

The CDR3 reads CATNGGARHSPLHF. In DNA form, the CDR3 reads TGTGCCACAAATGGAGGGGCAAGGCATTCACCCCTCCACTTT. The chain is built from TRBV6-5 and TRBJ1-6; D is possibly TRBD1 (5 bases). Deletions cut 10 bases from V and 8 bases from J, with 18 bases between. The CDR3 extends over 14 amino acids. Germline assignment: CDR1 MNHEY and CDR2 SVGAGI.

The rearrangement joins TRBV6-1 to TRBJ1-5; D unclear. V was clipped by 3 bases and J by 6 bases, with 3 bases between them. The germline V gene encodes CDR1 MNHNS and CDR2 SASEGT. The CDR3 runs to 11 residues. CDR3 nucleotide sequence: TGTGCCAGCAGTGAGGGTCAGCCCCAGCATTTT. This encodes CASSEGQPQHF.

This clone appeared a single time. This chain uses TRBV5-1 with TRBJ2-7; D unclear. The CDR3 extends over 16 amino acids. The germline CDR1 and CDR2 sequences are SGHRS and YFSETQ. The ends were cut back, 4 bases at V and 6 bases at J, with 23 bases in the middle. CDR3 DNA: TGCGCCAGCAGCCTGCGCCGGCTCAGTAATGGTGGCGAGCAGTACTTC. This encodes CASSLRRLSNGGEQYF. Looking up the rest from reference TRBV5-1 and TRBJ2-7 gives the full variable domain: KAGVTQTPRYLIKTRGQQVTLSCSPISGHRSVSWYQQTPGQGLQFLFEYFSETQRNKGNFPGRFSGRQFSNSRSEMNVSTLELGDSALYLCASSLRRLSNGGEQYFGPGTRLTVT.

The gene calls are TRBV7-2 and TRBJ2-1; 9 nucleotides agree with TRBD2. Germline assignment: CDR1 SGHTA and CDR2 FQGNSA. The ends lost 2 bases at V and 10 bases at J; junction bases unmatched: 6. CDR3 length: 14 residues. The CDR3 DNA reads TGTGCCAGCAGCTTACAGCGGGGGGTTGGGGAGCAGTTCTTC. Its protein product is CASSLQRGVGEQFF.

The chain carries TRBV4-2 and TRBJ2-7; the D is unclear. V was pared by 0 bases and J by 0 bases, with 12 bases between. CDR1 and CDR2 (germline): LGHNA, YNFKEQ. The CDR3 length is 16 residues. CDR3 nucleotides: TGTGCCAGCAGCCAAGATGACGGACCAAGCTCCTACGAGCAGTACTTC. As protein: CASSQDDGPSSYEQYF.

The gene calls are TRBV11-3 and TRBJ2-2; no clear D gene. Germline-derived CDR1 and CDR2 are SGHNT and YENEEA. CDR3 size: 14 residues. V shed 5 bases and J shed 3 bases, with 10 bases lying between them. The CDR3 reads CASSPRWDTGELFF. The CDR3 DNA reads TGTGCCAGCAGCCCACGCTGGGACACCGGGGAGCTGTTTTTT.

This clone was counted once. The chain is built from TRBV9 and TRBJ2-5; 8 nucleotides align to TRBD1. V lost 1 base and J lost 2; bases outside the gene matches: 4. Germline CDR1 SGDLS, CDR2 YYNGEE. The CDR3 covers 15 residues. The CDR3 bases are TGTGCCAGCAGCGTATCCACAGGGGGGCAAGAGACCCAGTACTTC. Translation: CASSVSTGGQETQYF.

V is TRBV5-4 and J is TRBJ2-7, with 7 bases matching TRBD2. The CDR3 consists of 14 residues. Per germline, CDR1 SGHNT and CDR2 YYREEE (reference sequence). Trimming removed 3 bases from V and 6 bases from J; junction bases left unmatched: 9. CDR3 DNA sequence: TGTGCCAGCAGCTCTGCCCGGGGGGTTGGCGAGCAGTACTTC. As protein: CASSSARGVGEQYF. The whole variable domain, remainder taken from reference TRBV5-4 and TRBJ2-7, is ETGVTQSPTHLIKTRGQQVTLRCSSQSGHNTVSWYQQALGQGPQFIFQYYREEENGRGNFPPRFSGLQFPNYSSELNVNALELDDSALYLCASSSARGVGEQYFGPGTRLTVT.

V is TRBV6-5 and J is TRBJ1-6, with D possibly TRBD1 on 5 matching bases. The CDR3 sequence is 14 residues long. The V gene's germline CDR1 is MNHEY and CDR2 SVGAGI. V was clipped by 6 bases and J by 7 bases, with 13 bases between them. CDR3 sequence (DNA): TGTGCCAGCAGACCCGACAGCTACAATTCACCCCTCCACTTT. This codes for CASRPDSYNSPLHF.

The chain employs TRBV19 and TRBJ2-3; TRBD1 matches 7 bases. Trimming at V came to 4 bases and at J to 2 bases, leaving 3 bases not matched to a gene. Germline CDR1 reads LNHDA; CDR2 reads SQIVND (reference sequence). CDR3 length: 14 residues. CDR3 in DNA: TGTGCCAGTAGTACAGGGGGAGTCACAGATACGCAGTATTTT. As protein: CASSTGGVTDTQYF.

The chain employs TRBV3-1 (or the pseudogene TRBV3-2) and TRBJ2-3; 10 positions match TRBD2. The germline gives CDR1 LGHDT, CDR2 YNNKEL (reference sequence). Trimming cost V 2 bases and J 4 bases; bases outside gene matches: 9. This CDR3 has 17 residues. The chain's CDR3 is CASSQQSGGANSDTQYF. As DNA, the CDR3 is TGTGCCAGCAGCCAACAAAGCGGGGGGGCCAACTCAGATACGCAGTATTTT.

This clone was observed once. The rearrangement links TRBV27 to TRBJ2-7; 9 nucleotides align to TRBD1. Per germline, CDR1 MNHEY and CDR2 SMNVEV (reference sequence). With 5 bases clipped from V and 2 bases from J, the junction kept 7 bases outside the gene matches. CDR3 length: 15 residues. CDR3 DNA sequence: TGTGCCAGCAGTCCTCCGGGACAGGGCGCCTACGAGCAGTACTTC. Amino acids: CASSPPGQGAYEQYF.

This clone was observed a handful of times. This sequence joins TRBV5-1 and TRBJ1-3; D is uncertain. This CDR3 comprises 14 residues. The germline CDR1 and CDR2 sequences are SGHRS and YFSETQ. Trimming left V 4 bases short and J 0 bases short, with 8 bases between. CDR3 bases: TGCGCCAGCAGCGGAGGGAGCTCTGGAAACACCATATATTTT. This encodes CASSGGSSGNTIYF. The variable domain in full, completed from reference TRBV5-1 and TRBJ1-3, reads KAGVTQTPRYLIKTRGQQVTLSCSPISGHRSVSWYQQTPGQGLQFLFEYFSETQRNKGNFPGRFSGRQFSNSRSEMNVSTLELGDSALYLCASSGGSSGNTIYFGEGSWLTVV.

This clone was found once. The chain recombines TRBV5-8 with TRBJ2-6, with D possibly TRBD1 on 6 matching bases. Germline V gene lookup returns CDR1 SGHTS and CDR2 YDEGEE. V gave up 3 bases and J gave up 9 bases, with 16 bases separating them. The CDR3 sequence is 15 residues long. Here the CDR3 DNA reads TGTGCCAGCAGCTCCGACGGGACAACACTCAACGTCCTGACTTTC. This encodes CASSSDGTTLNVLTF.

The chain links TRBV12-3 or TRBV12-4 to TRBJ1-1; no firm D call. The CDR3 length is 12 residues. Trimming took off 6 bases at V and 6 bases at J, with 11 bases between the two ends. The CDR3 reads CASSQGDAEAFF. CDR3 DNA sequence: TGTGCCAGCAGCCAAGGAGACGCTGAAGCTTTCTTT.

The chain joins TRBV11-2 to TRBJ2-1; 7 bases are a match to TRBD2. Unmatched junction bases numbered 17, after V lost 5 bases and J lost 10 bases. In germline, CDR1 is SGHAT, CDR2 FQNNGV. This CDR3 spans 16 amino acids. The CDR3 sequence: CASSGTSGAKWEEQFF. In nucleotides, the CDR3 is TGTGCCAGCAGCGGTACCAGCGGGGCGAAATGGGAGGAGCAGTTCTTC.

V is TRBV30 and J is TRBJ1-1; perhaps TRBD1 as D (6 bases). V gave up 4 bases and J gave up 0 bases, with 15 bases separating them. CDR1 is GTSNPN, CDR2 SVGIG, per germline (reference sequence). The CDR3 contains 15 residues. Here the CDR3 DNA reads TGTGCCTGGATGGGCAGGGGCCTTATGAACACTGAAGCTTTCTTT. It codes for CAWMGRGLMNTEAFF.

The chain couples TRBV20-1 to TRBJ1-2; TRBD1 might be the D (6 bases). The CDR3 is 15 amino acids. The germline V and J ends were trimmed by 3 bases and 0 bases, with 14 bases remaining between them. Per the germline V gene, CDR1 is DFQATT and CDR2 is SNEGSKA (reference sequence). The DNA of the CDR3 is TGCAGTGCTAGTGTCCAGGGGACATCTAACTATGGCTACACCTTC. Protein product: CSASVQGTSNYGYTF.

This chain joins TRBV6-6 and TRBJ1-2; the D gene is possibly TRBD1 (6 bases). The germline CDR1 and CDR2 sequences are MNHNY and SVGAGI (reference sequence). The V and J ends lost 6 bases and 7 bases respectively, with 15 bases between them. The length of the CDR3 is 13 residues. CDR3 bases: TGTGCCAGCAGAAATACAGGGACCGGTGGCTACACCTTC. It specifies CASRNTGTGGYTF.

This chain links TRBV19 with TRBJ1-6; D is unresolved. V dropped 7 bases and J dropped 7 bases, with 17 bases sitting between them. CDR1 is LNHDA, CDR2 SQIVND, per germline (reference sequence). The CDR3 consists of 15 residues. The CDR3 sequence is CASKSAPRRNSPLHF. As DNA, the CDR3 is TGTGCCAGTAAATCGGCCCCCAGAAGAAATTCACCCCTCCACTTT.

The chain carries TRBV28 and TRBJ2-5; 11 bases fit TRBD2. This CDR3 has 15 residues. J lost 5 bases, V lost 2 bases, and 4 bases had no gene match. Germline loops: CDR1 MDHEN, CDR2 SYDVKM. The CDR3 DNA follows: TGTGCCAGCAGTTTACTAGCGGGGGGCGTGGAGACCCAGTACTTC. Its protein product is CASSLLAGGVETQYF.

The V gene is TRBV2, the J gene TRBJ1-2; D gene uncertain. This CDR3 contains 15 residues. Between the trimmed V and J ends, which lost 8 bases and 0 bases, there was a span of 16 bases. CDR1 and CDR2 from the germline V gene are SNHLY and FYNNEI. CDR3 sequence (DNA): TGTGCCAGCCGGGCAGAGCGGTTAGCTAACTATGGCTACACCTTC. This encodes CASRAERLANYGYTF.

This chain uses TRBV6-6 with TRBJ2-7, with 7 positions matching TRBD2. The V gene end was trimmed by 2 bases and the J gene end by 7 bases; junction bases not matched to a gene: 8. From germline, CDR1 is MNHNY and CDR2 SVGAGI (reference sequence). This CDR3 contains 14 residues. CDR3 sequence reads: CASSYGGGLKEQYF. The CDR3 DNA reads as TGTGCCAGCAGTTACGGCGGGGGTTTGAAAGAGCAGTACTTC.